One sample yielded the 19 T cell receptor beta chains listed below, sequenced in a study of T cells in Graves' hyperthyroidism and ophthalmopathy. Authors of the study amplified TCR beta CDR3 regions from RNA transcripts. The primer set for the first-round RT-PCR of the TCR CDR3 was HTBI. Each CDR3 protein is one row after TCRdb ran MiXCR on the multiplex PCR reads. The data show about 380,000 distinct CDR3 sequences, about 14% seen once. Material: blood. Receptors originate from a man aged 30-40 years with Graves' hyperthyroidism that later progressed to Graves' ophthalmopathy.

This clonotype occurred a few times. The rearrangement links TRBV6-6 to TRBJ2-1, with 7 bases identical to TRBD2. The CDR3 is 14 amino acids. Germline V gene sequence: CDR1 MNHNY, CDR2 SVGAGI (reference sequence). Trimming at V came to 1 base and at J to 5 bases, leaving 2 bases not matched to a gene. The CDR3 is CASSYLTSDNEQFF. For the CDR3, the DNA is TGTGCCAGCAGTTACTTAACTAGCGACAATGAGCAGTTCTTC.

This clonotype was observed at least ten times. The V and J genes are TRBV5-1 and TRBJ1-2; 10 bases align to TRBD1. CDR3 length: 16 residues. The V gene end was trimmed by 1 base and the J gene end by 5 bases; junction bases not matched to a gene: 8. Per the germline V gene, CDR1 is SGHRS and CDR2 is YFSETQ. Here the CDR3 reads CASSLSETGGRYGYTF. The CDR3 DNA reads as TGCGCCAGCAGCTTGTCCGAGACAGGGGGCCGGTATGGCTACACCTTC.

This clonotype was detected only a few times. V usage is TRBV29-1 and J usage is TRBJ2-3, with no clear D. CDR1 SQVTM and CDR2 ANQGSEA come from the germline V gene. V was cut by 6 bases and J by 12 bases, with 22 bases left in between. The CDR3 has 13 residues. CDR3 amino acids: CSVPVGRTDSQYF. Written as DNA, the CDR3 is TGCAGCGTCCCGGTAGGCCGCACAGATAGTCAGTATTTT.

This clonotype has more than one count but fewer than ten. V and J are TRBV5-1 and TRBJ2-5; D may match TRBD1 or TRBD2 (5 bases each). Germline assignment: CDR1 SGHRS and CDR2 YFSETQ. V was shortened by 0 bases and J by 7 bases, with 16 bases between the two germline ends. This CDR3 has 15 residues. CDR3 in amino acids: CASSLGGAQIGTQYF. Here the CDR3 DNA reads TGCGCCAGCAGCTTGGGAGGGGCGCAGATTGGGACCCAGTACTTC.

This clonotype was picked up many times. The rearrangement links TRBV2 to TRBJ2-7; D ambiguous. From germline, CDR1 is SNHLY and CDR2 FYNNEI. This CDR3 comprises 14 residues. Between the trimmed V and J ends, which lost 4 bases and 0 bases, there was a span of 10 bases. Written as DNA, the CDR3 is TGTGCCAGCAGTGGCTCCCCTAGCTCCTACGAGCAGTACTTC. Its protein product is CASSGSPSSYEQYF.

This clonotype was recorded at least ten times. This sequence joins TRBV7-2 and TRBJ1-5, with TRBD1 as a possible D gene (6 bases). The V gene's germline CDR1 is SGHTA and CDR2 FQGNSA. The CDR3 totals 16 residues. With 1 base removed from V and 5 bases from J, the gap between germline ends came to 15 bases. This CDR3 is CASSLVSTGEDQPQHF. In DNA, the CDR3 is TGTGCCAGCAGCTTAGTGTCGACAGGAGAAGATCAGCCCCAGCATTTT.

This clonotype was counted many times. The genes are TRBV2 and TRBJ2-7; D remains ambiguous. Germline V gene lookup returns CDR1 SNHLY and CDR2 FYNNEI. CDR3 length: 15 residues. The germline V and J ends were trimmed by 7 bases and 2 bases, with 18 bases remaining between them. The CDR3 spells CASTARRLGAYEQYF. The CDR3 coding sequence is TGTGCCAGCACTGCACGTAGACTGGGCGCCTACGAGCAGTACTTC.

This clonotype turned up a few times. This CDR3 is CASSVGTGSYNEQFF. The CDR3 coding sequence is TGTGCCAGCAGCGTCGGGACAGGTTCCTACAATGAGCAGTTCTTC. The chain links TRBV9 to TRBJ2-1, with 8 bases identical to TRBD1. The CDR3 is 15 residues long. The germline gives CDR1 SGDLS, CDR2 YYNGEE. The junction had 2 bases not matched to a gene; V was cut back by 2 bases and J by 1 base.

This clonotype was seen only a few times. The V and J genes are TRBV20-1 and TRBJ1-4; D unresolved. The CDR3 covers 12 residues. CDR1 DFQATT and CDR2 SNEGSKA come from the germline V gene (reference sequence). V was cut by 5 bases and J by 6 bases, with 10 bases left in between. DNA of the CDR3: TGCAGTGCTGAGGAGGACCATGAAAAACTGTTTTTT. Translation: CSAEEDHEKLFF.

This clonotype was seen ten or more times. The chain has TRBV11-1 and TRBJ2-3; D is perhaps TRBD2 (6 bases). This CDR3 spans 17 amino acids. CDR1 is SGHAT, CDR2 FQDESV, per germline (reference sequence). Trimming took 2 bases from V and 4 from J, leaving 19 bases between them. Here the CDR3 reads CASSLNLPGSGADTQYF. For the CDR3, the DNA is TGTGCCAGCAGCTTAAACTTACCAGGATCGGGGGCAGATACGCAGTATTTT.

CDR3 sequence: CASSLGPRQGDYGYTF. CDR3 DNA sequence: TGTGCCAGCAGCTTAGGGCCCCGACAGGGAGACTATGGCTACACCTTC. The chain is built from TRBV7-6 and TRBJ1-2; 7 bases map to TRBD1. Germline values: CDR1 SGHVS, CDR2 FNYEAQ. The CDR3 spans 16 residues. After removal of 1 base from V and 3 bases from J, the junction contained 8 bases not matched to a gene. The variable domain in full, with the rest retrieved from reference TRBV7-6 and TRBJ1-2, is GAGVSQSPRYKVTKRGQDVALRCDPISGHVSLYWYRQALGQGPEFLTYFNYEAQQDKSGLPNDRFSAERPEGSISTLTIQRTEQRDSAMYRCASSLGPRQGDYGYTFGSGTRLTVV.

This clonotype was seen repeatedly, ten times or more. The CDR3 is CATTNKPRSTEAFF. CDR3 nucleotides: TGTGCCACCACCAACAAACCGCGGAGCACTGAAGCTTTCTTT. The V call is TRBV28, the J call TRBJ1-1, with no clear D. Germline values: CDR1 MDHEN, CDR2 SYDVKM. The CDR3 covers 14 residues. V was clipped by 10 bases and J by 4 bases, with 19 bases between them.

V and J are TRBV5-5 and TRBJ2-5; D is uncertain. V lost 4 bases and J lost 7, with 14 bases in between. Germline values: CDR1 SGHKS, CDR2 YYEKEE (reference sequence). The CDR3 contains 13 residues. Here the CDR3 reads CASSPPSKGTQYF. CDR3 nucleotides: TGTGCCAGCAGCCCTCCCAGTAAAGGGACCCAGTACTTC.

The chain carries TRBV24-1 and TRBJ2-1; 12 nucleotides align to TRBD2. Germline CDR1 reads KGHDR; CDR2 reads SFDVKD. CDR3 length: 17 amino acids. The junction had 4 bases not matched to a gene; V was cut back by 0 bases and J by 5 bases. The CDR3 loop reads CATSDLSSGGANNEQFF. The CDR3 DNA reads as TGTGCCACCAGTGATTTGTCTAGCGGGGGGGCAAACAATGAGCAGTTCTTC.

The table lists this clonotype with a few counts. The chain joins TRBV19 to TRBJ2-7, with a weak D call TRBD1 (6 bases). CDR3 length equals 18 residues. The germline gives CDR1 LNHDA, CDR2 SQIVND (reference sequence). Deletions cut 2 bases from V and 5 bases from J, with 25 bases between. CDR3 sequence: CASSIKPRQGPRVDEQYF. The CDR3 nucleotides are TGTGCCAGTAGTATAAAACCCCGTCAGGGGCCCAGGGTCGACGAGCAGTACTTC.

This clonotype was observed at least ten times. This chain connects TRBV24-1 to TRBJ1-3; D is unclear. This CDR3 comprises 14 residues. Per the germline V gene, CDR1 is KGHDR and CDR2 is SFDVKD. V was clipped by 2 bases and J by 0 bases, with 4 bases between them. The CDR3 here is CATSDSSSGNTIYF. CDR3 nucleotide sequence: TGTGCCACCAGTGATTCGAGCTCTGGAAACACCATATATTTT.

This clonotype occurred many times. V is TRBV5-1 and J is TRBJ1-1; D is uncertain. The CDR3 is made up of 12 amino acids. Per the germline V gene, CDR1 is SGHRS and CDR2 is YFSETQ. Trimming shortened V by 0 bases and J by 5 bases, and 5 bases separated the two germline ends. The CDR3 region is CASSLVGTEAFF. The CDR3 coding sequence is TGCGCCAGCAGCTTGGTTGGTACTGAAGCTTTCTTT.

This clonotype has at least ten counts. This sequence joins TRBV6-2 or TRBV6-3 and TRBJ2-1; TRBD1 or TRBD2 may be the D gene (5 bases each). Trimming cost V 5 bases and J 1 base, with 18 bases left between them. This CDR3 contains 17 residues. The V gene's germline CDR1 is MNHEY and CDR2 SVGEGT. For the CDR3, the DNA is TGTGCCAGCAGTGACAGAGGGGTCGTCCGATCCTACAATGAGCAGTTCTTC. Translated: CASSDRGVVRSYNEQFF.

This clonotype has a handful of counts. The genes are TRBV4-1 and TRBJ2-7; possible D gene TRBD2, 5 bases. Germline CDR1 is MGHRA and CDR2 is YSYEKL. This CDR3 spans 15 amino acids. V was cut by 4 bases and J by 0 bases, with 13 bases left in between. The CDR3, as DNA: TGCGCCAGCAGCCGGAAAGAGGGTCCCTCCTACGAGCAGTACTTC. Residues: CASSRKEGPSYEQYF.